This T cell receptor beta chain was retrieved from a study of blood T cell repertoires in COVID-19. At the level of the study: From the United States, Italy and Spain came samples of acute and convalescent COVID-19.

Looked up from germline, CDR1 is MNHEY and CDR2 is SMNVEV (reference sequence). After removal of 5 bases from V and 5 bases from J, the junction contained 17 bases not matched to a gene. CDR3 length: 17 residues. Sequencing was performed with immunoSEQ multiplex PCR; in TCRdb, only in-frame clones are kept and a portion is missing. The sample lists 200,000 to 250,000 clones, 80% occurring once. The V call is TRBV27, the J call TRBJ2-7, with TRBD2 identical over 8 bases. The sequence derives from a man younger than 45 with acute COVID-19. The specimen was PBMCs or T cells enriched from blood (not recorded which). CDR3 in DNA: TGTGCCAGCAGTCTTACGGGGACTAGAGTCCTCACCCACGAGCAGTACTTC. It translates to CASSLTGTRVLTHEQYF.